A selection of T cell receptor beta chains follows, all from one sample in a study of CD8 T cells in Susac syndrome. TCRdb passed the immunoSEQ multiplex PCR reads through MiXCR, listing each CDR3 protein once. The data contain some 60,000 distinct CDR3 sequences, approximately 90% of them singletons. Sequences were obtained from CD8+ T cells from PBMCs. The source of these receptors is a human donor in good health. Each CDR3 is given with its conserved first and last residue. A D gene is named only where the DNA matches it firmly. Clone size is stated in some rows and not others, as once, few, many or a class when expanded.

d_gene	v_gene	abundance	j_gene	CDR3nt	CDR3aa
NA	TRBV6-5	NA	TRBJ2-2	TGTGCCAGCAGTTACTCGGGCAGGAACACCGGGGAGCTGTTTTTT	CASSYSGRNTGELFF
TRBD1	TRBV4-1	NA	TRBJ2-1	TGCGCCAGCAGCCATCCACGGACAGGGGGCCCCGATGAGCAGTTCTTC	CASSHPRTGGPDEQFF
NA	TRBV14	NA	TRBJ2-2	TGTGCCAGCAGCCAAGATAGGAGGACCACCGGGGAGCTGTTTTTT	CASSQDRRTTGELFF
TRBD1	TRBV6-1	NA	TRBJ2-1	TGTGCCAGCAGTGAAACCCGGGACAGGGGATGGGACAATGAGCAGTTCTTC	CASSETRDRGWDNEQFF
TRBD1	TRBV4-3	NA	TRBJ2-1	TGCGCCAGCAGCCAAGACGGGACAGGGTCAAATGAGCAGTTCTTC	CASSQDGTGSNEQFF
NA	TRBV7-7	NA	TRBJ2-2	TGTGCCAGCAGCCCCATACTTCTCAACACCGGGGAGCTGTTTTTT	CASSPILLNTGELFF
TRBD1	TRBV7-9	once	TRBJ1-4	TGTGCCAGCAGCACAGCCGGGACAGGGGGGGAAAAACTGTTTTTT	CASSTAGTGGEKLFF
TRBD2	TRBV30	NA	TRBJ2-5	TGTGCCTGGAGTGGCGGGACTAGCGGAAACTTC	CAWSGGTSGNF
NA	TRBV3-1	NA	TRBJ2-1	TGTGCCAGCAGCCAAGGGTCTGACTTGTACAATGAGCAGTTCTTC	CASSQGSDLYNEQFF
TRBD1	TRBV12-3/TRBV12-4	NA	TRBJ2-7	TGTGCCAGCAGTTTAGGGGGACAGGGGGCTTTTCTCTACGAGCAGTACTTC	CASSLGGQGAFLYEQYF
NA	TRBV6-5	NA	TRBJ2-7	TGTGCCAGCAGTTACTCGGAGTCGTCCTACGAGCAGTACTTC	CASSYSESSYEQYF
NA	TRBV12-5	NA	TRBJ2-7	TGTGCTAGTGGTTTCCTACTTACCAACGAGGGCGAGCAGTACTTC	CASGFLLTNEGEQYF
NA	TRBV4-2	NA	TRBJ2-1	TGTGCCAGCAGCCCGGACAATGAGCAGTTCTTC	CASSPDNEQFF
NA	TRBV20-1	NA	TRBJ2-5	TGCAGTGCCTCCCCCGGCCCGTACCAAGAGACCCAGTACTTC	CSASPGPYQETQYF
TRBD2	TRBV13	NA	TRBJ2-3	TGTGCCAGCAGCCTCGCAGCGGGGGAGTTAGCGGATACGCAGTATTTT	CASSLAAGELADTQYF
TRBD2	TRBV9	NA	TRBJ2-3	TGTGCCAGCAGCCTCTCTAGCGGGGGCAACACAGATACGCAGTATTTT	CASSLSSGGNTDTQYF
TRBD2	TRBV2	NA	TRBJ2-3	TGTGCCAGCAAGGAGGCGGGGGGGGCACCGCAGTATTTT	CASKEAGGAPQYF
TRBD1	TRBV7-9	NA	TRBJ2-5	TGTGCCAGCAGCAAGACAGGGGGCGGAGAGACCCAGTACTTC	CASSKTGGGETQYF
NA	TRBV7-9	NA	TRBJ2-2	TGTGCCAGCAGCTCCCGCGGAGAGACCGGGGAGCTGTTTTTT	CASSSRGETGELFF
TRBD1	TRBV12-3/TRBV12-4	once	TRBJ1-2	TGTGCCAGCAGGGCAACCGGGACAGGGTTAACGTATGGCTACACCTTC	CASRATGTGLTYGYTF
NA	TRBV4-1	NA	TRBJ2-7	TGCGCCAGCAGCCAAGAGGCAAGGGCCTACGAGCAGTACTTC	CASSQEARAYEQYF
TRBD1	TRBV6-6	once	TRBJ1-1	TGTGCCAGCAGGTGGACAGGAAGAGACACTGAAGCTTTCTTT	CASRWTGRDTEAFF
TRBD1	TRBV14	NA	TRBJ1-2	TGTGCCAGCAGCCAAAGACAGGGTTATGGCTACACCTTC	CASSQRQGYGYTF
NA	TRBV2	once	TRBJ1-1	TGTGCCAGCAGTTGGACGAACACTGAAGCTTTCTTT	CASSWTNTEAFF
NA	TRBV6-5	NA	TRBJ1-1	TGTGCCAGCAGCCCTGGAGACTTTGCCACTGAAGCTTTCTTT	CASSPGDFATEAFF
NA	TRBV5-4	NA	TRBJ1-2	TGTGCCAGCAGCTTGAGGGGCCAGGCGCCGGATGGCTACACCTTC	CASSLRGQAPDGYTF
TRBD2	TRBV4-3	NA	TRBJ2-2	TGCGCCAGCAGCCAGAGGGGAGCGGGGGGCTCCGGGGAGCTGTTTTTT	CASSQRGAGGSGELFF
NA	TRBV6-2/TRBV6-3	NA	TRBJ2-1	TGTGCCGTGTCGATAGGCTCCTACAATGAGCAGTTCTTC	CAVSIGSYNEQFF
NA	TRBV20-1	NA	TRBJ2-7	TGCAGTGCTAGAGATCTTGGCGAGGGGTCCGGGTACGAGCAGTACTTC	CSARDLGEGSGYEQYF
NA	TRBV7-2	NA	TRBJ2-7	TGTGCCAGCAGCTTTCGGGTGAACGAGCAGTACTTC	CASSFRVNEQYF
TRBD1	TRBV5-6	NA	TRBJ2-1	TGTGCCAGCAGCTTCCGGGACAGGGCCTACAATGAGCAGTTCTTC	CASSFRDRAYNEQFF
TRBD2	TRBV2	NA	TRBJ2-7	TGTGCCAGCAGTGAAAGCGGGAGCTCCTACGAGCAGTACTTC	CASSESGSSYEQYF
NA	TRBV12-3/TRBV12-4	NA	TRBJ1-5	TGTGCCAGCAGTAGCCAGGGTTATCAGCCCCAGCATTTT	CASSSQGYQPQHF
NA	TRBV10-3	NA	TRBJ2-2	TGTGCCATCAGTGAGTCCCCCCCTCGGGGGGCGAAAACCGGGGAGCTGTTTTTT	CAISESPPRGAKTGELFF
TRBD2	TRBV27	NA	TRBJ2-3	TGTGCCAGCAGTCACGGGGGGGAGGTGTCAGATACGCAGTATTTT	CASSHGGEVSDTQYF
NA	TRBV6-1	NA	TRBJ2-1	TGTGCCAGCAGTGAGGAGGACAGACCAAGCTCCTACAATGAGCAGTTCTTC	CASSEEDRPSSYNEQFF
TRBD1	TRBV20-1	NA	TRBJ2-3	TGCAGTGCTCCTAAGGACAGGATCAGCACAGATACGCAGTATTTT	CSAPKDRISTDTQYF
NA	TRBV12-5	NA	TRBJ1-1	TGTGCTAGTGGAAGGGTTCTGAACACTGAAGCTTTCTTT	CASGRVLNTEAFF
NA	TRBV27	NA	TRBJ2-5	TGTGCCAGCAGTACATACGGGGAAGAGACCCAGTACTTC	CASSTYGEETQYF
NA	TRBV6-6	few	TRBJ2-7	TGTGCCAGCTCTCCGGCCTCCTACGAGCAGTACTTC	CASSPASYEQYF
NA	TRBV10-3	NA	TRBJ2-6	TGTGCCATCAGTGAGGTCTCTTTTGGGGCCAACGTCCTGACTTTC	CAISEVSFGANVLTF
NA	TRBV11-2	once	TRBJ1-4	TGTGCCAGCAGCTCGCTCCTGCCGGGGGAAAAACTGTTTTTT	CASSSLLPGEKLFF
TRBD2	TRBV7-3	NA	TRBJ2-3	TGTGCCAGCAGCTTAAGCGGGGGGTTCGCAGATACGCAGTATTTT	CASSLSGGFADTQYF
NA	TRBV10-2	NA	TRBJ2-3	TGCGCCAGCGCCCGGGGGCTAGCGGATTCCGATACGCAGTATTTT	CASARGLADSDTQYF
TRBD1	TRBV27	NA	TRBJ1-6	TGTGCCAGCAGTTTGTGGGACAGTTTATCACCCCTCCACTTT	CASSLWDSLSPLHF
NA	TRBV28	NA	TRBJ1-2	TGTGCCAGCAGCCCCGACCGGGGCAGGGTGCACTATGGCTACACCTTC	CASSPDRGRVHYGYTF
NA	TRBV7-9	NA	TRBJ2-5	TGTGCCAGCAGCCCAACGACGACGACTACAGAGACCCAGTACTTC	CASSPTTTTTETQYF
TRBD1	TRBV5-1	NA	TRBJ2-7	TGCGCCAGCAGCCTCACTTCCGGGACAGGGGTTTTAAAGCAGTACTTC	CASSLTSGTGVLKQYF
TRBD1	TRBV13	NA	TRBJ2-1	TGTGCCAGCAGCTTAGAGACAGGGGGCGCCAATGAGCAGTTCTTC	CASSLETGGANEQFF